This TCR beta chain was captured by sequencing in a study of control samples from healthy donors and cancer patients. The count of this clone is one. Measured with immunoSEQ multiplex PCR; TCRdb has only the in-frame clones, and not every one. The repertoire holds fewer than 100,000 clones, with roughly 88% as singletons. Per germline, CDR1 MNHNS and CDR2 SASEGT. The CDR3 loop spans 19 amino acids. V dropped 3 bases and J dropped 3 bases, with 26 bases sitting between them. Sequencing was done on a sample of blood. This TCR derives from a woman between 45 and 60 years old in good health. V is TRBV6-1 and J is TRBJ1-2; no firm D call. The CDR3 spells CASSDLRVWAQKGDYGYTF. For the CDR3, the DNA is TGTGCCAGCAGTGATTTGCGGGTGTGGGCCCAAAAAGGAGACTATGGCTACACCTTC.